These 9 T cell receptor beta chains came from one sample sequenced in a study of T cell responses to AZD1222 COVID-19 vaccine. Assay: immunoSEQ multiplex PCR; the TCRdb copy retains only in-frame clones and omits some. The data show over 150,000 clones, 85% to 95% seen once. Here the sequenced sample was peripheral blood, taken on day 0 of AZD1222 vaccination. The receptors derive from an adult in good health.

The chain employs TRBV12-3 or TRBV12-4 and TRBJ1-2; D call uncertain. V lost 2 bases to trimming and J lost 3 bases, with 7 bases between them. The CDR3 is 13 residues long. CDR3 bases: TGTGCCAGCAGTTTAAACGGCTACTATGGCTACACCTTC. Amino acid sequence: CASSLNGYYGYTF.

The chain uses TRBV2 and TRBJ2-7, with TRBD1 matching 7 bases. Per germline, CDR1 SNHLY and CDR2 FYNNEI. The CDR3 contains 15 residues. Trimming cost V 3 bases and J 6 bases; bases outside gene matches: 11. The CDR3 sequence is CASSDNNRGRGEQYF. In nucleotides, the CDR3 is TGTGCCAGCAGTGATAATAACAGGGGAAGAGGCGAGCAGTACTTC.

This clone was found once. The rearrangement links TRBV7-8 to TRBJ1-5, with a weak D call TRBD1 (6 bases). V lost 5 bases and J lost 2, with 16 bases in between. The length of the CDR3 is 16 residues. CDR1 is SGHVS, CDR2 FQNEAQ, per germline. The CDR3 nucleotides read TGTGCCAGCAGCCAGACCGACAGGTATGGCAATCAGCCCCAGCATTTT. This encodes CASSQTDRYGNQPQHF. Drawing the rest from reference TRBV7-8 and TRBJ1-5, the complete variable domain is GAGVSQSPRYKVAKRGQDVALRCDPISGHVSLFWYQQALGQGPEFLTYFQNEAQLDKSGLPSDRFFAERPEGSVSTLKIQRTQQEDSAVYLCASSQTDRYGNQPQHFGDGTRLSIL.

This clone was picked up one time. CDR3 DNA sequence: TGTGCCATCAGTTGGACTAGCGTTGAGGGGCAGTTCTTC. It codes for CAISWTSVEGQFF. V and J are TRBV10-3 and TRBJ2-1; TRBD2 agrees at 9 bases. Germline V CDR1 and CDR2: ENHRY, SYGVKD. The CDR3 has 13 residues. The ends lost 5 bases at V and 12 bases at J; junction bases unmatched: 8.

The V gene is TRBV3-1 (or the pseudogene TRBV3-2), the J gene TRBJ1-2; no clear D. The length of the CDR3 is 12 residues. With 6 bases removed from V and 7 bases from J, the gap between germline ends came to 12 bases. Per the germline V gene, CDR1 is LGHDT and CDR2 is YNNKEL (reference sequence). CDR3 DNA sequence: TGTGCCAGCAGTCTCTCGGAGGGTGGCTACACCTTC. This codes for CASSLSEGGYTF.

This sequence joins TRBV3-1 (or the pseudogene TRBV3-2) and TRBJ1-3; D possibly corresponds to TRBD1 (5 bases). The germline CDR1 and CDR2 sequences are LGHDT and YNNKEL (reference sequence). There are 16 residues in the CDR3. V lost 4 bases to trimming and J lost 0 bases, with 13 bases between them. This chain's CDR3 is CASSRGTAVSGNTIYF. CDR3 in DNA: TGTGCCAGCAGCCGCGGGACGGCAGTCTCTGGAAACACCATATATTTT.

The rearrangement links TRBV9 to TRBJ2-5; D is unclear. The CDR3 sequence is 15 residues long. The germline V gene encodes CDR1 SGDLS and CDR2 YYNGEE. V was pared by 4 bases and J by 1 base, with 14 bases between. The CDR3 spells CASSPRGRRQETQYF. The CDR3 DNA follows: TGTGCCAGCAGCCCAAGAGGCAGACGCCAAGAGACCCAGTACTTC.

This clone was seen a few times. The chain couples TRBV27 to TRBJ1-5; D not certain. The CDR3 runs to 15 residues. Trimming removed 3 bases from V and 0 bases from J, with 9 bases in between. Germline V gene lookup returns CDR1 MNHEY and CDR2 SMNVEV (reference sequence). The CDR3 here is CASSFFGNSNQPQHF. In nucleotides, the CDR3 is TGTGCCAGCAGTTTTTTCGGGAATAGCAATCAGCCCCAGCATTTT.

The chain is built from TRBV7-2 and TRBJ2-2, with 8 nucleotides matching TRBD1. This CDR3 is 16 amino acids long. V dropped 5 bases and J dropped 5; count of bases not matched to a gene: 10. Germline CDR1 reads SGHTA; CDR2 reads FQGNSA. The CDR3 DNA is TGTGCCAGCAGCGCCCCCCGGACAGGGAATACCGGGGAGCTGTTTTTT. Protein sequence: CASSAPRTGNTGELFF. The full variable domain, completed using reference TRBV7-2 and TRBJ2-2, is GAGVSQSPSNKVTEKGKDVELRCDPISGHTALYWYRQSLGQGLEFLIYFQGNSAPDKSGLPSDRFSAERTGGSVSTLTIQRTQQEDSAVYLCASSAPRTGNTGELFFGEGSRLTVL.